The 31 T cell receptor beta chains in this list originate from one sample, sequenced in a study of blood T cell repertoires in COVID-19. The data were produced by immunoSEQ multiplex PCR, yet TCRdb's version contains in-frame clones alone and is incomplete. The data contain more than 250,000 clones, roughly nine tenths of them singletons. The sample taken for sequencing was peripheral blood. All receptors come from a man between 18 and 29 years old who had recovered from COVID-19.

The chain couples TRBV7-2 to TRBJ1-1, with a weak D call TRBD1 (6 bases). V lost 3 bases and J 1 base, leaving 12 bases between the germline ends. Germline V CDR1 and CDR2: SGHTA, FQGNSA. The CDR3 runs to 15 residues. The CDR3 protein is CASSFGGRGNTEAFF. CDR3 bases: TGTGCCAGCAGCTTTGGAGGCAGGGGGAACACTGAAGCTTTCTTT.

This clone was counted a single time. V gene TRBV9 combines with J gene TRBJ2-7; the D gene is possibly TRBD1 (5 bases). V was cut by 4 bases and J by 2 bases, with 19 bases left in between. Germline V gene data show CDR1 as SGDLS and CDR2 as YYNGEE. The CDR3 length is 16 residues. The CDR3 DNA follows: TGTGCCAGCAGCTCTTCGACAGATGGGGCCCCCTACGAGCAGTACTTC. Translating it yields CASSSSTDGAPYEQYF.

For this clone: The junction and the germline gene differ at one end; a read error may be behind it. The chain couples TRBV7-7 to TRBJ1-1; 9 nucleotides match TRBD1. Germline assignment: CDR1 SSHAT and CDR2 FNYEAQ (reference sequence). This CDR3 comprises 16 residues. Here the CDR3 DNA reads TGTGCTAGCAGCTTAACCTGGACAGGGGCCAACACTGAAGCTTTCTTT. Its translation is CASSLTWTGANTEAFF.

As to this clone: The same CDR3 can be traced to other DNA sequences in this sample. The chain links TRBV9 to TRBJ1-1; D call uncertain. V lost 0 bases and J lost 1, with 7 bases in between. The CDR3 contains 14 residues. Looked up from germline, CDR1 is SGDLS and CDR2 is YYNGEE. CDR3 sequence reads: CASSVEPGNTEAFF. In nucleotides, the CDR3 is TGTGCCAGCAGCGTAGAGCCAGGGAACACTGAAGCTTTCTTT.

The gene calls are TRBV15 and TRBJ2-5; TRBD1 matches at 8 bases. Germline V gives CDR1 LNHNV, CDR2 YYDKDF (reference sequence). V lost 5 bases and J lost 3; bases outside the gene matches: 5. The CDR3 spans 14 residues. CDR3 sequence reads: CATSYGQGKETQYF. The CDR3 DNA is TGTGCCACCAGCTACGGACAGGGAAAAGAGACCCAGTACTTC.

This rearrangement joins TRBV6-5 to TRBJ1-1; 8 nucleotides agree with TRBD1. V lost 5 bases and J lost 4; bases outside the gene matches: 3. The CDR3 has 13 amino acids. Germline V gene data show CDR1 as MNHEY and CDR2 as SVGAGI. The CDR3, as DNA: TGTGCCAGCAGTACGGACAGGGCCACTGAAGCTTTCTTT. It specifies CASSTDRATEAFF.

The V gene is TRBV6-1, the J gene TRBJ1-1; D is perhaps TRBD1 (5 bases). The CDR3 is 20 amino acids. The ends were cut back, 0 bases at V and 0 bases at J, with 23 bases in the middle. Germline-derived CDR1 and CDR2 are MNHNS and SASEGT. The CDR3 reads CASSEAVRTRAGDMNTEAFF. Here the CDR3 DNA reads TGTGCCAGCAGTGAAGCAGTCCGAACCAGGGCAGGCGACATGAACACTGAAGCTTTCTTT.

The V gene is TRBV11-2, the J gene TRBJ2-1; 8 bases match TRBD1. CDR3 length equals 15 residues. Germline assignment: CDR1 SGHAT and CDR2 FQNNGV. Trimming removed 1 base from V and 8 bases from J; junction bases left unmatched: 7. CDR3 in amino acids: CASSLATGGGYEQFF. The CDR3 DNA follows: TGTGCCAGCAGCTTAGCCACAGGGGGTGGGTATGAGCAGTTCTTC.

This clone was seen a handful of times. The chain couples TRBV19 to TRBJ2-5, with 8 bases matching TRBD1. This CDR3 contains 15 residues. V shed 5 bases, J shed 2 bases, and the junction held 7 bases outside the gene matches. Germline CDR1 and CDR2: LNHDA and SQIVND (reference sequence). The DNA of the CDR3 is TGTGCCAGTAGTCCCCAGGGGGCGGTTCAAGAGACCCAGTACTTC. Amino acids: CASSPQGAVQETQYF.

The table lists this clone with a count of one. In the same sample, other DNA sequences code for this CDR3. The rearrangement uses TRBV3-1 (or the pseudogene TRBV3-2) and TRBJ2-7; D perhaps matches TRBD1 (5 bases). V shed 0 bases and J shed 2 bases, with 11 bases lying between them. This CDR3 comprises 15 residues. Germline V gene lookup returns CDR1 LGHDT and CDR2 YNNKEL (reference sequence). CDR3 sequence reads: CASSQDRARAYEQYF. CDR3 DNA: TGTGCCAGCAGCCAAGACAGGGCGCGTGCCTACGAGCAGTACTTC.

CDR3 residues: CASSEEWGQQETQYF. The CDR3 nucleotides read TGTGCCAGCAGTGAAGAGTGGGGACAACAAGAGACCCAGTACTTC. The chain joins TRBV2 to TRBJ2-5; D is perhaps TRBD1 (6 bases). Trimming took 1 base from V and 2 from J, leaving 11 bases between them. CDR1 is SNHLY, CDR2 FYNNEI, per germline. CDR3 length: 15 residues.

The rearrangement uses TRBV5-6 and TRBJ2-1; TRBD2 aligns across 11 bases. V trimming: 4 bases; J trimming: 4 bases; junction bases outside the gene matches: 16. The CDR3 is made up of 19 amino acids. Germline-derived CDR1 and CDR2 are SGHDT and YYEEEE. CDR3 sequence (DNA): TGTGCCAGCAGCCGCACCCTCCTCACTAGCGGGGGCTATTACAATGAGCAGTTCTTC. Its translation is CASSRTLLTSGGYYNEQFF.

This clone was picked up a small number of times. In DNA form, the CDR3 reads TGTGCCAGCAGCCGGAACAGGGATGAGCAGTACTTC. It yields the protein CASSRNRDEQYF. The J gene is TRBJ2-7, the V gene TRBV12-3 or TRBV12-4; a possible D gene is TRBD1 (6 bases). V lost 6 bases, J lost 7 bases, and 13 bases lay in between. This CDR3 is built from 12 residues.

The CDR3 bases are TGTGCCAGCAGTTTATACGGGACAGGGGGTGAAAAACTGTTTTTT. It codes for CASSLYGTGGEKLFF. This rearrangement joins TRBV27 to TRBJ1-4; 11 bases fit TRBD1. The CDR3 has 15 residues. Germline assignment: CDR1 MNHEY and CDR2 SMNVEV (reference sequence). J lost 7 bases, V lost 1 base, and 2 bases had no gene match.

The chain recombines TRBV19 with TRBJ2-5; perhaps TRBD2 as D (5 bases). This CDR3 has 15 residues. Germline values: CDR1 LNHDA, CDR2 SQIVND (reference sequence). V gave up 5 bases and J gave up 2 bases, with 15 bases separating them. In nucleotides, the CDR3 is TGTGCCAGTAGTTCGTACGGGAACCCTCAAGAGACCCAGTACTTC. This codes for CASSSYGNPQETQYF.

This clone came up a few times. V and J are TRBV6-1 and TRBJ2-7; possible D gene TRBD2, 5 bases. Germline-derived CDR1 and CDR2 are MNHNS and SASEGT. V lost 3 bases and J lost 4, with 10 bases in between. The CDR3 sequence is 13 residues long. CDR3: CASSDSSGYEQYF. Written as DNA, the CDR3 is TGTGCCAGCAGTGATTCATCGGGGTACGAGCAGTACTTC.

The gene calls are TRBV9 and TRBJ1-2; D may be TRBD1 (5 bases). Trimming took 2 bases from V and 5 from J, leaving 13 bases between them. Germline CDR1 SGDLS, CDR2 YYNGEE. The CDR3 sequence is 14 residues long. The CDR3 protein is CASSVGQEGYGYTF. The CDR3 DNA reads as TGTGCCAGCAGCGTGGGGCAGGAAGGGTATGGCTACACCTTC.

This clone was detected once. This chain uses TRBV9 with TRBJ1-2; the match to TRBD1 covers 7 bases. Germline-derived CDR1 and CDR2 are SGDLS and YYNGEE. The CDR3 has 15 residues. V lost 4 bases to trimming and J lost 4 bases; unmatched junction nucleotides: 10. CDR3: CASSSTGATPYGYTF. CDR3 bases: TGTGCCAGCAGCTCCACAGGGGCGACTCCCTATGGCTACACCTTC.

The V call is TRBV3-1 (or the pseudogene TRBV3-2), the J call TRBJ2-7, with TRBD2 identical over 12 bases. V shed 2 bases, J shed 2 bases, and the junction held 1 base outside the gene matches. The length of the CDR3 is 15 residues. Looked up from germline, CDR1 is LGHDT and CDR2 is YNNKEL (reference sequence). CDR3 in DNA: TGTGCCAGCAGCCAAACTAGCGGGGGGACCTACGAGCAGTACTTC. Its protein is CASSQTSGGTYEQYF.

The J gene is TRBJ2-1, the V gene TRBV7-6; 14 bases align to TRBD2. Germline values: CDR1 SGHVS, CDR2 FNYEAQ. With V trimmed by 5 bases and J by 9 bases, 6 bases remained unmatched. This CDR3 is built from 15 residues. The CDR3 DNA is TGTGCCAGCAGCACTGGGACTAGCGGGGGCCTTGAGCAGTTCTTC. Its protein product is CASSTGTSGGLEQFF.

CDR3 sequence (DNA): TGTGCCAGCAGTGTAACGAGCCGCGGTGAGCAGTTCTTC. As protein: CASSVTSRGEQFF. This chain uses TRBV6-4 with TRBJ2-1, with D unresolved. From germline, CDR1 is MRHNA and CDR2 SNTAGT. The ends were cut back, 4 bases at V and 9 bases at J, with 13 bases in the middle. There are 13 residues in the CDR3.

V is TRBV29-1 and J is TRBJ1-2, with D hard to call. CDR1 is SQVTM and CDR2 is ANQGSEA in the germline V gene. The length of the CDR3 is 19 residues. The germline V and J ends were trimmed by 0 bases and 0 bases, with 23 bases remaining between them. Written as DNA, the CDR3 is TGCAGCGTTGAAGAGTATCCGGGCGAGGGCCAAAAAGCTAACTATGGCTACACCTTC. This sequence encodes CSVEEYPGEGQKANYGYTF.

This chain connects TRBV3-1 (or the pseudogene TRBV3-2) to TRBJ1-5, with D hard to call. The CDR3 covers 14 residues. Germline CDR1 and CDR2: LGHDT and YNNKEL (reference sequence). V was pared by 2 bases and J by 2 bases, with 7 bases between. DNA of the CDR3: TGTGCCAGCAGCCAACGCGGGGGCAATCAGCCCCAGCATTTT. It codes for CASSQRGGNQPQHF.

The chain combines TRBV5-1 with TRBJ1-1; TRBD1 matches 7 bases. Trimming took 0 bases from V and 4 from J; bases not matched to a gene: 3. Germline lookup yields CDR1 SGHRS and CDR2 YFSETQ. The CDR3 consists of 14 residues. The CDR3 protein is CASSLEQGITEAFF. CDR3 nucleotide sequence: TGCGCCAGCAGCTTGGAACAGGGGATCACTGAAGCTTTCTTT.

J is TRBJ2-3 and V is TRBV5-1; tentative D call: TRBD2 (8 bases). The CDR3 is made up of 16 amino acids. Germline V gene lookup returns CDR1 SGHRS and CDR2 YFSETQ. The V and J ends lost 3 bases and 2 bases respectively, with 16 bases between them. CDR3 amino acids: CASSSRGGLVTDTQYF. CDR3 nucleotide sequence: TGCGCCAGCAGCTCCAGGGGGGGACTAGTCACAGATACGCAGTATTTT. Supplemented by reference TRBV5-1 and TRBJ2-3, the full variable domain reads KAGVTQTPRYLIKTRGQQVTLSCSPISGHRSVSWYQQTPGQGLQFLFEYFSETQRNKGNFPGRFSGRQFSNSRSEMNVSTLELGDSALYLCASSSRGGLVTDTQYFGPGTRLTVL.

The chain employs TRBV25-1 and TRBJ2-1; 8 nucleotides agree with TRBD2. This CDR3 comprises 17 residues. J lost 7 bases, V lost 1 base, and 12 bases had no gene match. Germline V gene data show CDR1 as MGHDK and CDR2 as SYGVNS. CDR3 residues: CASSESIGLAGSNEQFF. The CDR3 bases are TGTGCCAGCAGTGAATCGATAGGGCTAGCGGGCTCGAATGAGCAGTTCTTC.

The chain carries TRBV9 and TRBJ2-1; TRBD1 might be the D (6 bases). V was trimmed by 0 bases and J by 3 bases, leaving 19 bases between them. The CDR3 length is 18 residues. The germline V gene encodes CDR1 SGDLS and CDR2 YYNGEE. The CDR3: CASSVAQSRDTLYNEQFF. CDR3 DNA sequence: TGTGCCAGCAGCGTAGCCCAGAGCCGGGACACGCTCTACAATGAGCAGTTCTTC.

The V gene is TRBV4-2, the J gene TRBJ2-4; D might be TRBD1 (8 bases). Germline V gene data show CDR1 as LGHNA and CDR2 as YNFKEQ. Trimming removed 4 bases from V and 4 bases from J, with 20 bases in between. The CDR3 totals 17 residues. In DNA, the CDR3 is TGTGCCAGCAGCCTTGGGGGGGCCGACAGGGGAAAAAACATTCAGTACTTC. It yields the protein CASSLGGADRGKNIQYF.

This sequence joins TRBV6-5 and TRBJ2-7, with TRBD1 matching 7 bases. The CDR3 extends over 14 amino acids. The V and J ends lost 6 bases and 4 bases, in that order; junction bases with no gene match: 9. Germline V gene data show CDR1 as MNHEY and CDR2 as SVGAGI. This chain's CDR3 is CASSYTGVGYEQYF. The CDR3 DNA sequence: TGTGCCAGCAGCTACACAGGGGTAGGGTACGAGCAGTACTTC.

V is TRBV5-4 and J is TRBJ2-7, with 8 bases that match TRBD1. Unmatched junction bases numbered 5, after V lost 4 bases and J lost 5 bases. The CDR3 is 13 residues long. Germline V gene sequence: CDR1 SGHNT, CDR2 YYREEE (reference sequence). The CDR3 loop is CASSLGQADEQYF. CDR3 nucleotides: TGTGCCAGCAGCCTGGGACAGGCCGACGAGCAGTACTTC. The full variable domain, completed using reference TRBV5-4 and TRBJ2-7, is ETGVTQSPTHLIKTRGQQVTLRCSSQSGHNTVSWYQQALGQGPQFIFQYYREEENGRGNFPPRFSGLQFPNYSSELNVNALELDDSALYLCASSLGQADEQYFGPGTRLTVT.

The V gene is TRBV10-3, the J gene TRBJ2-3, with a tentative D call TRBD2 (6 bases). Germline CDR1 reads ENHRY; CDR2 reads SYGVKD. The CDR3 is 14 residues long. V shed 10 bases and J shed 2 bases, with 16 bases lying between them. The CDR3 DNA follows: TGTGCCACCCAGGGACTCTTAACCACAGATACGCAGTATTTT. It translates to CATQGLLTTDTQYF.